These 19 T cell receptor beta chains share one sample of origin, sequenced in a study of blood T cell dynamics during melanoma immunotherapy. Repertoires were generated with immunoSEQ multiplex PCR, while TCRdb's copy carries only in-frame clones and drops some. The sample consists of some 16,000 clones, 94% of them appearing once. Time point denoted: week 3, after first cycle of checkpoint inhibitor. The sample here was effector memory CD8+ T cells from blood, taken from a patient treated with checkpoint blockade. The receptor source for this set is a human donor with melanoma.

This chain links TRBV5-8 with TRBJ2-5; TRBD1 is a possible D gene (6 bases). V lost 0 bases, J lost 4 bases, and 10 bases lay in between. The germline V gene has CDR1 SGHTS and CDR2 YDEGEE. The CDR3 spans 14 residues. CDR3 region: CASSLAWGLETQYF. CDR3 nucleotide sequence: TGTGCCAGCAGCTTGGCGTGGGGGCTAGAGACCCAGTACTTC.

In its sample, this clone was seen once. This chain uses TRBV27 with TRBJ2-2, with D possibly matching TRBD2 (6 bases). Germline CDR1 reads MNHEY; CDR2 reads SMNVEV (reference sequence). V lost 4 bases and J lost 3, with 15 bases in between. This CDR3 is 16 amino acids long. This CDR3 is CASSSGAGTHTGELFF. The CDR3, as DNA: TGTGCCAGCAGTTCGGGTGCGGGAACACACACCGGGGAGCTGTTTTTT.

The DNA of the CDR3 is TGTGCCAGCAGTGATACTAGCGGGAGGGCCCAAGAGACCCAGTACTTC. Its protein product is CASSDTSGRAQETQYF. This chain uses TRBV27 with TRBJ2-5; 13 bases map to TRBD2. This CDR3 is built from 16 residues. CDR1 is MNHEY, CDR2 SMNVEV, per germline (reference sequence). The V gene end was trimmed by 5 bases and the J gene end by 1 base; junction bases not matched to a gene: 4.

The chain is built from TRBV6-4 and TRBJ2-1; 13 bases are a match to TRBD2. Germline assignment: CDR1 MRHNA and CDR2 SNTAGT. The V gene end was trimmed by 1 base and the J gene end by 8 bases; junction bases not matched to a gene: 5. The CDR3 loop spans 16 amino acids. The CDR3 region has the DNA TGTGCCAGCAGTGACTGGGGGACTAGCGGGACCTATGAGCAGTTCTTC. Translation gives CASSDWGTSGTYEQFF.

The rearrangement links TRBV19 to TRBJ1-5; no clear D. V was shortened by 0 bases and J by 3 bases, with 0 bases between the two germline ends. Per the germline V gene, CDR1 is LNHDA and CDR2 is SQIVND (reference sequence). CDR3 size: 12 residues. This CDR3 is CASSIDNQPQHF. CDR3 coding DNA: TGTGCCAGTAGTATAGACAATCAGCCCCAGCATTTT.

The CDR3 region has the DNA TGTGCCAGCAGCCCCGCAGGGCCCTACGAGCAGTACTTC. This codes for CASSPAGPYEQYF. The chain links TRBV13 to TRBJ2-7, with D possibly matching TRBD1 (5 bases). The CDR3 totals 13 residues. Germline V gene data show CDR1 as PRHDT and CDR2 as FYEKMQ (reference sequence). V gave up 5 bases and J gave up 2 bases, with 10 bases separating them.

This chain links TRBV28 with TRBJ1-4, with 7 bases lining up with TRBD1. The V segment lost 3 bases and the J segment 8 bases; nucleotides outside the gene matches: 12. This CDR3 comprises 16 residues. From germline, CDR1 is MDHEN and CDR2 SYDVKM. Here the CDR3 DNA reads TGTGCCAGCAGTTTTGGGACAGCCGAGGTGGGGGAAAAACTGTTTTTT. This sequence encodes CASSFGTAEVGEKLFF.

The rearrangement uses TRBV14 and TRBJ2-1; 7 bases align to TRBD2. CDR1 is SGHDN and CDR2 is FVKESK in the germline V gene. The V and J ends lost 4 bases and 3 bases, in that order; junction bases with no gene match: 15. CDR3 size: 18 residues. The CDR3 DNA reads TGTGCCAGCAGCCGATCCCGGACTAGAAATTTGTACTACAATGAGCAGTTCTTC. Translation gives CASSRSRTRNLYYNEQFF.

This sequence joins TRBV9 and TRBJ2-7; TRBD2 agrees at 8 bases. After removal of 0 bases from V and 3 bases from J, the junction contained 2 bases not matched to a gene. This CDR3 contains 14 residues. Germline assignment: CDR1 SGDLS and CDR2 YYNGEE. Here the CDR3 DNA reads TGTGCCAGCAGCGTAGGGAGCGGGAGCTACGAGCAGTACTTC. Residues: CASSVGSGSYEQYF.

The V gene is TRBV7-6, the J gene TRBJ1-6; 7 bases match TRBD1. V lost 5 bases and J lost 0; bases outside the gene matches: 4. CDR1 is SGHVS and CDR2 is FNYEAQ in the germline V gene. The CDR3 loop spans 16 amino acids. The CDR3 region is CASSLSGGSYNSPLHF. In DNA form, the CDR3 reads TGTGCCAGCAGCCTATCAGGGGGCTCCTATAATTCACCCCTCCACTTT.

This chain links TRBV7-8 with TRBJ2-7; D possibly corresponds to TRBD2 (6 bases). CDR3 length: 15 residues. V was pared by 0 bases and J by 11 bases, with 20 bases between. The germline CDR1 and CDR2 sequences are SGHVS and FQNEAQ. CDR3 bases: TGTGCCAGCAGCTTAGCGCTAACTAGGGCTGGGGAGGAGTACTTC. It translates to CASSLALTRAGEEYF.

The chain couples TRBV7-2 to TRBJ2-1; D unclear. This CDR3 is 15 amino acids long. Looked up from germline, CDR1 is SGHTA and CDR2 is FQGNSA. V was clipped by 2 bases and J by 6 bases, with 14 bases between them. The CDR3 sequence: CASSLSVYEPNEQFF. The CDR3 region has the DNA TGTGCCAGCAGCTTATCTGTTTATGAGCCCAATGAGCAGTTCTTC.

The genes are TRBV13 and TRBJ1-1; TRBD1 aligns across 9 bases. The CDR3 extends over 15 amino acids. Germline loops: CDR1 PRHDT, CDR2 FYEKMQ (reference sequence). J was trimmed by 7 bases and V by 0 bases; bases with no gene match: 6. CDR3 amino acids: CASSLGTGGVVEAFF. In nucleotides, the CDR3 is TGTGCCAGCAGCTTAGGGACAGGGGGGGTTGTTGAAGCTTTCTTT.

The chain joins TRBV6-5 to TRBJ2-7; the match to TRBD2 covers 7 bases. The CDR3 contains 14 residues. V lost 6 bases, J lost 3 bases, and 8 bases stayed unmatched. The germline CDR1 and CDR2 sequences are MNHEY and SVGAGI. The CDR3 DNA reads as TGTGCCAGCAGGCTAGCGGCACGGAGCTACGAGCAGTACTTC. It translates to CASRLAARSYEQYF.

V gene TRBV27 combines with J gene TRBJ1-2, with no clear D. Trimming pared 3 bases from V and 6 bases from J, leaving 26 bases between. The CDR3 consists of 18 residues. Germline CDR1 MNHEY, CDR2 SMNVEV (reference sequence). The CDR3 spells CASSLSGQRGILGDGYTF. In DNA form, the CDR3 reads TGTGCCAGCAGTTTGAGTGGGCAGCGAGGTATATTAGGAGATGGCTACACCTTC.

The rearrangement joins TRBV27 to TRBJ1-1, with D hard to call. Germline V gene data show CDR1 as MNHEY and CDR2 as SMNVEV (reference sequence). The CDR3 runs 12 residues. With 5 bases removed from V and 7 bases from J, the gap between germline ends came to 11 bases. CDR3 nucleotide sequence: TGTGCCAGCAGTGGTGATAGATTTGAAGCTTTCTTT. Residues: CASSGDRFEAFF.

V gene TRBV5-6 combines with J gene TRBJ2-7; the match to TRBD2 covers 7 bases. The CDR3 sequence is 14 residues long. V gave up 0 bases and J gave up 0 bases; unmatched junction bases: 0. CDR1 is SGHDT and CDR2 is YYEEEE in the germline V gene. CDR3 in amino acids: CASSLGGSSYEQYF. CDR3 nucleotide sequence: TGTGCCAGCAGCTTGGGCGGGAGCTCCTACGAGCAGTACTTC.

V and J are TRBV5-1 and TRBJ1-4; D gene unclear. The CDR3 contains 16 residues. V shed 0 bases and J shed 0 bases, with 9 bases lying between them. The germline gives CDR1 SGHRS, CDR2 YFSETQ. In DNA form, the CDR3 reads TGCGCCAGCAGCTTGGAAAGGGTTGCAACTAATGAAAAACTGTTTTTT. Protein sequence: CASSLERVATNEKLFF.

This clone has a single count. The genes are TRBV28 and TRBJ1-1; 9 positions match TRBD1. The V and J ends lost 7 bases and 2 bases, in that order; junction bases with no gene match: 8. Germline assignment: CDR1 MDHEN and CDR2 SYDVKM. The CDR3 contains 15 residues. CDR3 DNA: TGTGCCAGCACTCTTACAGGGGGCCTTAACACTGAAGCTTTCTTT. Its protein product is CASTLTGGLNTEAFF.